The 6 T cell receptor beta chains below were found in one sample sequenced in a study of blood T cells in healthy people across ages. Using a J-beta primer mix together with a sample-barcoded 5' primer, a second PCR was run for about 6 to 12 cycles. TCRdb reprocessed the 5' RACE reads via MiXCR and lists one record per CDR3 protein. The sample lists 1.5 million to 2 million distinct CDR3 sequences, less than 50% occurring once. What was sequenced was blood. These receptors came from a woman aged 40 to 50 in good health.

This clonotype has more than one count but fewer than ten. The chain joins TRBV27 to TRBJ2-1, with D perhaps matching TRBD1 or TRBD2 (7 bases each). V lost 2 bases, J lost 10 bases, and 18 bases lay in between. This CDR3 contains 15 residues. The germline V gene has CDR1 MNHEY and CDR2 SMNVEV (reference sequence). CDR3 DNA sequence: TGTGCCAGCAGTTTACAGGGGGGGGAGGTATTAGAGCAGTTCTTC. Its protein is CASSLQGGEVLEQFF.

The CDR3 bases are TGTGCCAGCAGCCAAGCGGCGGGGACAGAACCAGATACGCAGTATTTT. Protein sequence: CASSQAAGTEPDTQYF. V and J are TRBV3-1 and TRBJ2-3; maybe TRBD1 (7 bases). The CDR3 spans 16 residues. Trimming took 1 base from V and 4 from J, leaving 15 bases between them. Germline loops: CDR1 LGHDT, CDR2 YNNKEL (reference sequence).

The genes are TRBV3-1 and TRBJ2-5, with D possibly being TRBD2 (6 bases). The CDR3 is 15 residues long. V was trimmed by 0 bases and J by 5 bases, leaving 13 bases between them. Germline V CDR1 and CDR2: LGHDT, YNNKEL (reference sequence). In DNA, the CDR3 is TGTGCCAGCAGCCAAGATAATCGGGGGATGGAGACCCAGTACTTC. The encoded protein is CASSQDNRGMETQYF.

This CDR3 is CATSDLRRGGYTF. The CDR3, as DNA: TGTGCCACCAGTGATTTAAGGAGAGGTGGCTACACCTTC. The chain is built from TRBV24-1 and TRBJ1-2; D gene unclear. CDR3 length: 13 residues. Germline loops: CDR1 KGHDR, CDR2 SFDVKD. V was cut by 1 base and J by 7 bases, with 9 bases left in between.

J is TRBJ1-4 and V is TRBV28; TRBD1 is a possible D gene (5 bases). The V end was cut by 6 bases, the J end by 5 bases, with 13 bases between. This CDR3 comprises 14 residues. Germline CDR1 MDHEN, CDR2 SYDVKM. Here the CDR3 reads CASRETAMNEKLFF. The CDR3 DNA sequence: TGTGCCAGCAGGGAGACAGCCATGAATGAAAAACTGTTTTTT.

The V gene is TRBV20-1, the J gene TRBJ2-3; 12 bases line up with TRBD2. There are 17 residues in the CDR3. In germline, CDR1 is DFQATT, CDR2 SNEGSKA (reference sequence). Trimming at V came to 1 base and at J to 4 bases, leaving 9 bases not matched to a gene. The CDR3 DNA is TGCAGTGCTAGAGGACTAACTAGCGGGGGGTCAGCAGATACGCAGTATTTT. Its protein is CSARGLTSGGSADTQYF.